This TCR beta chain derives from a study of blood T cells in healthy people across ages. Overall study results and limits: Unsorted PBMCs prevented conclusive naive versus antigen-experienced comparison. Investigators viewed diversity estimates from one million T cells as underestimates, the study reported.

A note on this clonotype: Its target is unknown.

There are 13 residues in the CDR3. Trimming left V 3 bases short and J 7 bases short, with 8 bases between. The germline V gene has CDR1 KGHDR and CDR2 SFDVKD. Staff drew around 10 milliliters of peripheral blood from each donor. With a J-beta primer mix and a sample-barcoded 5' primer, a second PCR ran about 7 to 12 cycles. Each CDR3 protein is one row after TCRdb ran MiXCR on the 5' RACE reads. Among about 800,000 distinct CDR3 sequences listed, roughly 25% were seen once. This same sample was also taken into another study, of T cells of mothers and their children. From that second work: Relative to unrelated pairs, biologically related mother-child dyads exhibited marginally greater, non-significant overlap.

The J gene is TRBJ2-2, the V gene TRBV24-1; D uncertain. This sequence was found in a boy aged 5-17 years in good health. Input material: blood. The CDR3 region has the DNA TGTGCCACCAGTGATCACTCTGGCGGGGAGCTGTTTTTT. It is translated as CATSDHSGGELFF.